This T cell receptor (beta chain) was sequenced for a study of technical replicates of blood from a handful of donors. V was clipped by 2 bases and J by 5 bases; unmatched bases: 10. CDR1 is MGHRA, CDR2 YSYEKL, per germline. CDR3 length: 16 amino acids. This clone was seen once. Clones were read by immunoSEQ multiplex PCR, and TCRdb kept only the in-frame ones, dropping some. The sample carries over 75,000 clones, 97% recorded once. Input material: T cells isolated from PBMCs. The sequence derives from a human donor in good health. The chain recombines TRBV4-1 with TRBJ1-2, with 8 bases matching TRBD1. The CDR3 region has the DNA TGCGCCAGCAGCCAACCTGGACAGGGCAAAAATTATGGCTACACCTTC. This encodes CASSQPGQGKNYGYTF.